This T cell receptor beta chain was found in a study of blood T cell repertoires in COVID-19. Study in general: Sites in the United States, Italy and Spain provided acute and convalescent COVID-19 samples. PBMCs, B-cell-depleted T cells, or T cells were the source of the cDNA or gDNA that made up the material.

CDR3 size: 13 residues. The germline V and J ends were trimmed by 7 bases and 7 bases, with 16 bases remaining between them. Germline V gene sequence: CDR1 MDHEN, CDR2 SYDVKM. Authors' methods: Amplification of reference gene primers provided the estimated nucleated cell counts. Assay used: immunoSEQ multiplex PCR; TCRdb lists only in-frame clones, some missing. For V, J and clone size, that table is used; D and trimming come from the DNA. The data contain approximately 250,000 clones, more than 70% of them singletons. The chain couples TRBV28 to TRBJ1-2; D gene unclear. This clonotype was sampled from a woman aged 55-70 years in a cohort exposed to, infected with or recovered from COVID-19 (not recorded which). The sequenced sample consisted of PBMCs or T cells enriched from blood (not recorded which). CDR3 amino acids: CASTALRVAGYTF. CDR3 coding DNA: TGTGCCAGCACCGCCTTAAGAGTTGCTGGCTACACCTTC.